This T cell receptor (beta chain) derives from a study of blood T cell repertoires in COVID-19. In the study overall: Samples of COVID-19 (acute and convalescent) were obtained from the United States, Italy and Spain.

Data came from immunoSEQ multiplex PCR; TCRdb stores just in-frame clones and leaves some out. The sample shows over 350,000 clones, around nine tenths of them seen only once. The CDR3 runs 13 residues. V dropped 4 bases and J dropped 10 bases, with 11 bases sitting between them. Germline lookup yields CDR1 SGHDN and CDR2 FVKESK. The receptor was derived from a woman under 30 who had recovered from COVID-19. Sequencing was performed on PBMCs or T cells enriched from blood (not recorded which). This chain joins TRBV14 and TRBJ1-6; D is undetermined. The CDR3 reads CASSLGRESPLHF. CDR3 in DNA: TGTGCCAGCAGCCTGGGCCGGGAGTCACCCCTCCACTTT. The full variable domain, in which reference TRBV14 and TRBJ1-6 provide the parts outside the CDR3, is EAGVTQFPSHSVIEKGQTVTLRCDPISGHDNLYWYRRVMGKEIKFLLHFVKESKQDESGMPNNRFLAERTGGTYSTLKVQPAELEDSGVYFCASSLGRESPLHFGNGTRLTVT.